This T cell receptor beta chain was recorded in a study of blood T cell repertoires in COVID-19. Study in general: Acute and convalescent COVID-19 specimens originated in the United States, Italy and Spain. T cells, B-cell-depleted T cells, or PBMCs supplied cDNA or gDNA.

As handled by the study authors: Amplifying reference gene primers gave estimates of nucleated cell counts. Sequenced by immunoSEQ multiplex PCR; TCRdb stores in-frame clones only, minus some. V and J calls plus clone size are reproduced from that table; the DNA served to infer D and trimming. Here the sample spans 100,000 or so clones, 85% being singletons. Germline CDR1 reads MNHEY; CDR2 reads SVGEGT. V dropped 5 bases and J dropped 2 bases, with 13 bases sitting between them. CDR3 length: 15 amino acids. The specimen was peripheral blood. The chain carries TRBV6-2 or TRBV6-3 and TRBJ2-1; D is uncertain. The sequence came from a man in his fifties or sixties with acute or convalescent COVID-19. The CDR3 region has the DNA TGTGCCAGCAGTACCCCCCCCTCTACCTACAATGAGCAGTTCTTC. It encodes CASSTPPSTYNEQFF.